Sequencing of this TCR beta chain was carried out in a study of OX40 agonist ivuxolimab in advanced cancers. Overall study: The study reported partial responses in three patients: one hepatocellular carcinoma, two cutaneous melanoma. The study's findings and limits: Within 6 weeks, CD4+ and CD8+ blood T cells expanded clonally at 0.1 to 3.0 mg/kg. On average, CD8+ T cells had more expanded clones than CD4+. The authors also found low normalized T-cell clonal expansion in some nonresponders.

This table comes from immunoSEQ multiplex PCR, and its TCRdb copy is limited to in-frame clones, with some not included. Counted here are 60,000 to 80,000 clones, 85% occurring once; the ten biggest clones make up approximately 6%. As to this clone: Antigen specificity is unknown.

From germline, CDR1 is LGHNA and CDR2 YSLEER. V was pared by 0 bases and J by 7 bases, with 9 bases between. This CDR3 is 14 amino acids long. The gene calls are TRBV4-3 and TRBJ2-2, with D possibly matching TRBD2 (6 bases). Material: CD4+ or CD8+ T cells sorted from blood, obtained in a trial of the OX40 agonist ivuxolimab. The TCR sequence derives from an adult with an advanced solid tumor such as melanoma, head and neck, liver or kidney cancer. The CDR3 nucleotides read TGCGCCAGCAGCCAAGATCGGGGGTACGGGGAGCTGTTTTTT. It specifies CASSQDRGYGELFF.